Presented here are 18 T cell receptor beta chains from one specimen sequenced in a study of blood T cell repertoires in COVID-19. TCRdb's copy holds only in-frame clones and misses some; the assay was immunoSEQ multiplex PCR. The table records 95,000 to 150,000 clones, around 80% of them present only once. Sequences were obtained from peripheral blood. These receptors were taken from a man in his sixties with active or convalescent COVID-19.

This clone was observed once. The rearrangement links TRBV5-6 to TRBJ2-2, with D unresolved. The CDR3 length is 14 residues. Trimming left V 0 bases short and J 7 bases short, with 10 bases between. Germline V gene sequence: CDR1 SGHDT, CDR2 YYEEEE. The chain's CDR3 is CASSLGLPDGELFF. In nucleotides, the CDR3 is TGTGCCAGCAGCTTGGGACTCCCAGACGGGGAGCTGTTTTTT.

The rearrangement joins TRBV28 to TRBJ2-5, with 7 bases that match TRBD1. The CDR3 runs to 15 residues. The V gene end was trimmed by 5 bases and the J gene end by 5 bases; junction bases not matched to a gene: 11. Germline loops: CDR1 MDHEN, CDR2 SYDVKM. The CDR3, as DNA: TGTGCCAGCAGTCTTGACAGGGCCGGAGGTGAGACCCAGTACTTC. Translation gives CASSLDRAGGETQYF.

The chain uses TRBV4-2 and TRBJ2-2; weak D call: TRBD2 (7 bases). Germline CDR1 LGHNA, CDR2 YNFKEQ. The length of the CDR3 is 16 residues. V was shortened by 1 base and J by 7 bases, with 16 bases between the two germline ends. CDR3 nucleotide sequence: TGTGCCAGCAGCCAAGTACCGGGGGGCGCGGACGGGGAGCTGTTTTTT. This encodes CASSQVPGGADGELFF.

The V call is TRBV7-3, the J call TRBJ2-1, with TRBD2 matching 11 bases. CDR3 length: 15 residues. The trim removed 5 bases at V and 5 bases at J, leaving 5 bases unmatched. CDR1 and CDR2 from the germline V gene are SGHTA and FQGTGA. This CDR3 is CASSPSGLADNEQFF. The CDR3 coding sequence is TGTGCCAGCAGCCCCTCGGGACTAGCGGACAATGAGCAGTTCTTC.

The V call is TRBV29-1, the J call TRBJ1-1; D is uncertain. Trimming stripped 7 bases from V and 11 bases from J, with 17 bases between. CDR1 SQVTM and CDR2 ANQGSEA come from the germline V gene. The CDR3 has 11 amino acids. CDR3: CSANDAPRAFF. The DNA for the CDR3 is TGCAGCGCTAATGATGCCCCGCGGGCTTTCTTT.

V usage is TRBV7-3 and J usage is TRBJ2-1, with 13 bases fitting TRBD2. V dropped 0 bases and J dropped 5; count of bases not matched to a gene: 10. Germline V gene sequence: CDR1 SGHTA, CDR2 FQGTGA. The CDR3 covers 19 residues. The CDR3 DNA reads TGTGCCAGCAGCTTAACGAGCCCCCGACTAGCGGGAGGACACAATGAGCAGTTCTTC. Translated: CASSLTSPRLAGGHNEQFF.

This sequence joins TRBV11-3 and TRBJ2-2; 9 positions match TRBD1. The germline V gene encodes CDR1 SGHNT and CDR2 YENEEA. This CDR3 region has 16 residues. Losses at the gene ends were 5 bases for V and 4 bases for J; bases not matched to a gene: 8. The CDR3 coding sequence is TGTGCCAGCAGCCCCGGGACAGGGCGAGGCACCGGGGAGCTGTTTTTT. The encoded protein is CASSPGTGRGTGELFF.

This clone occurred once. The chain carries TRBV6-2 or TRBV6-3 and TRBJ2-7; the match to TRBD1 covers 11 bases. V shed 3 bases, J shed 2 bases, and the junction held 12 bases outside the gene matches. CDR3 size: 18 residues. Germline V gene data show CDR1 as MNHEY and CDR2 as SVGEGT. CDR3 protein: CASSYPGQGAPRAYEQYF. DNA for the CDR3: TGTGCCAGCAGTTATCCCGGACAGGGGGCGCCTAGGGCCTACGAGCAGTACTTC.

The rearrangement uses TRBV27 and TRBJ2-1, with D uncertain. The germline V gene has CDR1 MNHEY and CDR2 SMNVEV (reference sequence). Deletions cut 5 bases from V and 5 bases from J, with 13 bases between. The CDR3 has 14 amino acids. The CDR3: CASSNHFENNEQFF. The CDR3 DNA sequence: TGTGCCAGCAGTAACCACTTCGAGAACAATGAGCAGTTCTTC.

This clone came up many times. The gene calls are TRBV18 and TRBJ2-5, with 7 bases matching TRBD2. The CDR3 is 15 amino acids. V lost 3 bases to trimming and J lost 3 bases; unmatched junction nucleotides: 7. CDR1 and CDR2 from the germline V gene are KGHSH and LQKENI. The CDR3 sequence: CASSPLGGEEETQYF. As DNA, the CDR3 is TGTGCCAGCTCACCGCTGGGGGGGGAGGAAGAGACCCAGTACTTC.

This chain joins TRBV11-1 and TRBJ1-1, with 7 positions matching TRBD1. V lost 0 bases and J lost 1; bases outside the gene matches: 5. The CDR3 totals 16 residues. The germline CDR1 and CDR2 sequences are SGHAT and FQDESV (reference sequence). CDR3 nucleotide sequence: TGTGCCAGCAGCTTAGCCCTGGACAGGCGGAACACTGAAGCTTTCTTT. Protein: CASSLALDRRNTEAFF.

V usage is TRBV2 and J usage is TRBJ1-1; D gene unclear. Germline CDR1 reads SNHLY; CDR2 reads FYNNEI. Trimming removed 3 bases at V and 3 bases at J, with 14 bases between. The CDR3 runs 15 residues. The CDR3 is CASSDLGVSHTEAFF. CDR3 nucleotide sequence: TGTGCCAGCAGTGACCTCGGGGTCTCTCACACTGAAGCTTTCTTT.

This clone came up many times. The chain employs TRBV7-9 and TRBJ2-3; 9 bases fit TRBD2. Germline lookup yields CDR1 SEHNR and CDR2 FQNEAQ (reference sequence). The CDR3 has 14 amino acids. With V trimmed by 10 bases and J by 2 bases, 7 bases remained unmatched. CDR3: CATGASGNTDTQYF. The CDR3 bases are TGTGCCACCGGGGCTAGCGGGAACACAGATACGCAGTATTTT.

V usage is TRBV5-6 and J usage is TRBJ1-1; D unresolved. The CDR3 consists of 15 residues. In germline, CDR1 is SGHDT, CDR2 YYEEEE. The V gene lost 1 base and the J gene lost 4 bases, with 14 bases spanning the gap. The DNA of the CDR3 is TGTGCCAGCAGCTTGAAGTCACGGGGTTTCACTGAAGCTTTCTTT. Translating gives CASSLKSRGFTEAFF. Supplemented by reference TRBV5-6 and TRBJ1-1, the full variable domain reads DAGVTQSPTHLIKTRGQQVTLRCSPKSGHDTVSWYQQALGQGPQFIFQYYEEEERQRGNFPDRFSGHQFPNYSSELNVNALLLGDSALYLCASSLKSRGFTEAFFGQGTRLTVV.

The CDR3: CASSPEAQGLTYEQYF. The CDR3 nucleotides are TGTGCCAGCAGCCCAGAGGCACAGGGCCTTACCTACGAGCAGTACTTC. The chain has TRBV5-4 and TRBJ2-7, with D possibly matching TRBD1 (6 bases). V lost 4 bases, J lost 2 bases, and 19 bases lay in between. CDR3 size: 16 residues. The germline CDR1 and CDR2 sequences are SGHNT and YYREEE (reference sequence). Full variable domain (remainder filled in from reference TRBV5-4 and TRBJ2-7): ETGVTQSPTHLIKTRGQQVTLRCSSQSGHNTVSWYQQALGQGPQFIFQYYREEENGRGNFPPRFSGLQFPNYSSELNVNALELDDSALYLCASSPEAQGLTYEQYFGPGTRLTVT.

The rearrangement joins TRBV5-1 to TRBJ2-2; D might be TRBD2 (5 bases). CDR1 is SGHRS, CDR2 YFSETQ, per germline. With 0 bases removed from V and 9 bases from J, the gap between germline ends came to 12 bases. There are 14 residues in the CDR3. This CDR3 reads CASSLERAGRELFF. The CDR3 nucleotides are TGCGCCAGCAGCTTGGAGAGGGCCGGTCGGGAGCTGTTTTTT.

This clone appeared a few times. This chain connects TRBV29-1 to TRBJ2-7; D possibly corresponds to TRBD2 (5 bases). Germline V gene lookup returns CDR1 SQVTM and CDR2 ANQGSEA. The V end was cut by 5 bases, the J end by 6 bases, with 17 bases between. This CDR3 spans 13 amino acids. The CDR3, as DNA: TGCAGCGTTTCCCTAGGCGGGTGGAGCGAGCAGTACTTC. As protein: CSVSLGGWSEQYF.

The gene calls are TRBV10-3 and TRBJ2-1, with 10 bases lining up with TRBD2. Germline assignment: CDR1 ENHRY and CDR2 SYGVKD. V lost 0 bases, J lost 4 bases, and 12 bases stayed unmatched. The CDR3 length is 19 residues. CDR3 sequence reads: CAISESSASGSTGYNEQFF. The CDR3 nucleotides are TGTGCCATCAGTGAGTCCTCGGCTAGCGGGAGCACGGGGTACAATGAGCAGTTCTTC.